This T cell receptor (beta chain) was retrieved from a study of beta chain features in type 1 diabetes. The wider study: The patient and healthy donor groups were comparable for age, gender and cell yields.

Expressed TCRB transcripts were sequenced, since all the RNA that had been isolated was reverse transcribed. Here immunoSEQ multiplex PCR was the method, and the copy in TCRdb shows in-frame clones only, minus some. The sample lists about 650,000 clones, roughly 12% occurring once. Germline values: CDR1 SNHLY, CDR2 FYNNEI. The length of the CDR3 is 14 residues. The germline V and J ends were trimmed by 2 bases and 7 bases, with 12 bases remaining between them. As regards this clone: Its antigen remains unidentified.

Notes on the study in general: All four CD4+ subsets of Type 1 diabetes patients contained TCRB CDR3s that were moderately but significantly shorter. Whatever favoring of shorter templates PCR might show would apply equally to patients and controls.

Sorting that relied on CD45RO/CCR7/CD25/CD127/CD95/CD27 yielded CD4+ naive, central memory, regulatory and stem cell-like memory cells. Populations isolated by sorting all had purity greater than 95%. The material sequenced was naive CD4+ T cells from blood. This chain connects TRBV2 to TRBJ1-5, with D possibly matching TRBD1 (5 bases). This clonotype was sampled from a man in his thirties or forties with type 1 diabetes. The CDR3: CASSEQGLGQPQHF. The CDR3 nucleotides are TGTGCCAGCAGTGAACAGGGATTAGGGCAGCCCCAGCATTTT. Complete variable domain (other parts from reference TRBV2 and TRBJ1-5): EPEVTQTPSHQVTQMGQEVILRCVPISNHLYFYWYRQILGQKVEFLVSFYNNEISEKSEIFDDQFSVERPDGSNFTLKIRSTKLEDSAMYFCASSEQGLGQPQHFGDGTRLSIL.